This TCR beta chain was recovered during a study of blood T cell repertoires in COVID-19 (dated by TCRdb to 2018 to 2021). A note on the overall study: Samples from collaborators originated in the United States, Italy and Spain and spanned both the acute and convalescent phases of COVID-19. The prospective study material was composed of cDNA or gDNA derived from T cells, B-cell-depleted T cells, or PBMCs. Nearly every sample came with metadata listing a de-identified subject ID, COVID-19 status, age in years and sex. Where available, HLA class I and class II types were obtained from metadata supplied by the sample provider rather than from assay-based typing. The samples were drawn from the first 160 participants of the ongoing ImmuneRACE study and from roughly 1,300 subjects provided by 6 global collaborators. A freely available public database, intended as a resource for researchers studying the immune response to SARS-CoV-2, is where the repertoires were released. Deeply sampled blood TCRbeta repertoires from subjects exposed to, actively infected with, or recovered from COVID-19 were included in the dataset. Findings and caveats that apply to the study as a whole: How much clinical and demographic metadata was included differed by source and by participant, and the metadata was provided uncurated.

Whole blood was collected in K2EDTA tubes by collaborating institutions according to the institutions' own protocols. For TCRbeta analysis, collaborator samples were shipped as frozen whole blood, as isolated PBMCs, or as DNA extracted from either sample type. The immunoSEQ Assay, a bias-controlled multiplex PCR, was used to amplify TCRbeta CDR3 regions from genomic DNA. The source study handled its data this way. Within the assay, amplification of reference gene primers was used to estimate how many nucleated cells each sample contained. To quantify the absolute abundance of each unique TCRbeta CDR3 rearrangement, sequence reads were collapsed and filtered. For each sample, productive Simpson clonality was calculated by taking the square root of Simpson's diversity index across productive rearrangements. The clones in this table, taken by TCRdb from immuneACCESS, are in-frame only. Not every clone is retained; where verified, under half of the shortfall comes from an unresolved V gene, and the cause of the rest is unknown. V, J and clone size reflect that table, while D and trimming were determined from the DNA. For this sample there are about 220,000 clones; approximately 80% appear just once. The leading ten clones occupy 9.7% of the sample.

The germline V gene supplies CDR1 MDHEN and CDR2 SYDVKM. Measured from the cysteine to the phenylalanine, the CDR3 is 16 residues long. The CDR3 DNA has 48 bases and is translated from base 1. Trimming removed 2 bases from V and 7 bases from J; the gene matches leave 10 bases unexplained. Comments on this clone: Its antigen is currently not known. No clone much larger than this one lies a single base away; base qualities are absent.

This sequence originates from a man aged 45 to 65 with active or convalescent COVID-19. The chain is assembled from TRBV28 and TRBJ1-5, with 8 junctional bases fitting TRBD1. Sequenced: peripheral blood. The bases read TGTGCCAGCAGTTTACCCTACGACAGGGGAATCCAGCCCCAGCATTTT. It encodes CASSLPYDRGIQPQHF.